The following is a T cell receptor (beta chain) sequence with its context. Antigen specificity is unknown. The data originate from a study of T cell responses to AZD1222 COVID-19 vaccine. Second doses were pooled across both intervals (about 4 or about 12 weeks). Sequencing was performed with immunoSEQ multiplex PCR; in TCRdb, only in-frame clones are kept and a portion is missing. The sample includes more than 120,000 clones, over 85% of them seen just once. Study-wide findings and caveats: None of the repertoires were sampled until the peak T cell response had passed. Donor demographics were predominantly white British with a female majority; clonal diversity may be underestimated.

The CDR3 length is 14 residues. Trimming pared 1 base from V and 7 bases from J, leaving 12 bases between. Germline loops: CDR1 SGHRS, CDR2 YFSETQ. The sample was peripheral blood, taken 28 days after the second AZD1222 dose. The chain joins TRBV5-1 to TRBJ2-1, with TRBD2 as a possible D gene (7 bases). This sequence originates from an adult who received the AZD1222 COVID-19 vaccine. DNA for the CDR3: TGCGCCAGCAGCTTGCTCGGGGGGCAGAATGAGCAGTTCTTC. Its protein product is CASSLLGGQNEQFF.